The rows below give T cell receptor beta chains drawn from one sample of a study of vaccination effects on CD4 cells after COVID-19. Measured with immunoSEQ multiplex PCR; TCRdb has only the in-frame clones, and not every one. The data show 35,000 to 55,000 clones, roughly 75% seen once. These receptors' antigens are unknown. Specimen: CD4+ T cells from PBMCs cultured with a peptide pool, collected before COVID-19 vaccination. Receptors were obtained from a human donor who had a prior SARS-CoV-2 infection. Both conserved end residues are part of each CDR3. A D gene is named only where the DNA matches it firmly. A clone size is listed for some rows: how often the clone was seen (once, few, many), or a class if it is expanded.

j_call,clone_size,d_call,v_call,cdr3_nt,cdr3_aa
TRBJ2-5,once,NA,TRBV7-6,TGTGCCAGCAGCCTTAAAGAGACCCAGTACTTC,CASSLKETQYF
TRBJ2-2,NA,NA,TRBV4-3,TGCGCCAGCAGCCAAGAGGTACTAGTTGCCGGGGAGCTGTTTTTT,CASSQEVLVAGELFF
TRBJ1-1,NA,NA,TRBV9,TGTGCCAGCAGCGTAGCCGGGAACACTGAAGCTTTCTTT,CASSVAGNTEAFF
TRBJ1-6,few,TRBD1,TRBV6-1,TGTGCCAGCAGTGAAGTAGGGGGACAGGACAATTCACCCCTCCACTTT,CASSEVGGQDNSPLHF
TRBJ1-1,few,NA,TRBV5-1,TGCGCCAGCAGCTTGGAGGAAATGAACACTGAAGCTTTCTTT,CASSLEEMNTEAFF
TRBJ1-2,few,NA,TRBV4-1,TGCGCCAGCAGCCCCCTAGTAGGGGGATATGGCTACACCTTC,CASSPLVGGYGYTF
TRBJ2-5,few,TRBD1,TRBV11-2,TGTGCCAGCAGCCCGCAGACAGGGGAGGAGACCCAGTACTTC,CASSPQTGEETQYF
TRBJ1-2,NA,TRBD1,TRBV7-9,TGTGCCAGCAGACGGACAGGGACTGGCTACACCTTC,CASRRTGTGYTF
TRBJ2-1,NA,NA,TRBV3-1/TRBV3-2,TGTGCCAGCAGCCAAGTCGGAGGGCGTACTGAGCAGTTCTTC,CASSQVGGRTEQFF
TRBJ1-2,NA,TRBD1,TRBV7-8,TGTGCCAGCAGCAAACGCCGGGACAGAGCGATCTATGGCTACACCTTC,CASSKRRDRAIYGYTF
TRBJ1-5,few,NA,TRBV6-2/TRBV6-3,TGTGCCAGCAGTTACTCGAGACGGGTTAGCAATCAGCCCCAGCATTTT,CASSYSRRVSNQPQHF
TRBJ2-7,NA,TRBD1,TRBV3-1/TRBV3-2,TGTGCCAGCAGCCCTCAACAGGGGTTCGCCGAGCAGTACTTC,CASSPQQGFAEQYF